Below, 6 T cell receptor beta chains from the same sample are listed, as sequenced in a study of patients and donors after allogeneic stem cell transplantation. TCRdb passed the RT-PCR reads through MiXCR, listing each CDR3 protein once. Of 410,000 or so distinct CDR3 sequences in the sample, 15% to 20% were seen once. Sequenced sample: blood, either unsorted or a sorted T cell fraction (not recorded which). These receptors originate from a human donor who was either an allogeneic HSCT recipient or a stem cell or donor lymphocyte infusion donor (not recorded which). It is not recorded whose cells these are; they may come from a transplant donor.

The rearrangement joins TRBV7-9 to TRBJ2-3, with TRBD2 identical over 10 bases. Germline loops: CDR1 SEHNR, CDR2 FQNEAQ (reference sequence). The CDR3 contains 17 residues. V lost 5 bases and J lost 2; bases outside the gene matches: 10. The DNA for the CDR3 is TGTGCCAGCAGCCCCGGGACTAGCGTACCTTCCACAGATACGCAGTATTTT. It encodes CASSPGTSVPSTDTQYF.

This clonotype was counted between two and nine times. This sequence joins TRBV28 and TRBJ1-5; D is unresolved. CDR1 and CDR2 from the germline V gene are MDHEN and SYDVKM. CDR3 length: 12 residues. Trimming pared 7 bases from V and 4 bases from J, leaving 8 bases between. For the CDR3, the DNA is TGTGCCAGCAACGGCCCAAATCAGCCCCAGCATTTT. Its protein product is CASNGPNQPQHF.

This chain links TRBV7-2 with TRBJ1-6; 10 nucleotides line up with TRBD1. This CDR3 has 14 residues. V gave up 6 bases and J gave up 7 bases; unmatched junction bases: 3. From germline, CDR1 is SGHTA and CDR2 FQGNSA. CDR3 coding DNA: TGTGCCAGCAGACAGACAGGGGGCAATTCACCCCTCCACTTT. It yields the protein CASRQTGGNSPLHF.

Only a few counts were recorded for this clonotype. The J gene is TRBJ2-7, the V gene TRBV5-4; possible D gene TRBD1, 5 bases. The CDR3 totals 15 residues. V was cut by 1 base and J by 2 bases, with 13 bases left in between. Germline CDR1 is SGHNT and CDR2 is YYREEE (reference sequence). CDR3 DNA sequence: TGTGCCAGCAGCTTGATGGCAGGGAACGCCTACGAGCAGTACTTC. It translates to CASSLMAGNAYEQYF.

This clonotype was seen more than once but under ten times. The chain employs TRBV20-1 and TRBJ2-7, with no clear D. V was clipped by 6 bases and J by 3 bases, with 12 bases between them. The CDR3 contains 12 residues. Germline CDR1 DFQATT, CDR2 SNEGSKA (reference sequence). The CDR3 reads CSAPQKGYEQYF. The CDR3 nucleotides are TGCAGTGCCCCCCAAAAGGGCTACGAGCAGTACTTC.

This clonotype has more than one count but fewer than ten. This sequence joins TRBV2 and TRBJ2-1; 11 bases align to TRBD2. The CDR3 covers 16 residues. Unmatched junction bases numbered 7, after V lost 5 bases and J lost 4 bases. CDR1 and CDR2 (germline): SNHLY, FYNNEI. CDR3: CASSYLAGGGYNEQFF. CDR3 DNA: TGTGCCAGCAGTTACCTAGCGGGAGGTGGATACAATGAGCAGTTCTTC.